The clone carrying this T cell receptor beta chain was observed many times. The antigen is undetermined. Using its own MiXCR run on the RACE reads, TCRdb lists one record per CDR3 protein. The sample has approximately 370,000 distinct CDR3 sequences, 5.5% seen once. The sample belongs to a study of human T cells and chemical hapten exposure. About the research overall: Alopecia areata, totalis or universalis affected patients, mainly female. Slight volume differences across pooled libraries mainly accounted for varying per-sample TCR yields. Study-wide findings and caveats: Compared with pre-sensitization or healthy control sets, expanded TCRs clustered more.

Time point reported: pre-sensitization, week 0. Treatment described: therapeutic diphenylcyclopropenone sensitization with weekly scalp DPC. Prior to application of each patch test, blood was drawn. There are 14 residues in the CDR3. Trimming removed 1 base from V and 2 bases from J; junction bases left unmatched: 3. In germline, CDR1 is DFQATT, CDR2 SNEGSKA (reference sequence). The sequencing used whole blood, collected in connection with sensitization to the hapten diphenylcyclopropenone (DPC). The J gene is TRBJ1-1, the V gene TRBV20-1; 8 bases are shared with TRBD1. The receptor's source is a young woman with alopecia areata. Some clones in this sample may be carry-over from other donors' samples. The CDR3 is CSARAGGGNTEAFF. Here the CDR3 DNA reads TGCAGTGCTAGAGCAGGGGGCGGAAACACTGAAGCTTTCTTT.